This TCR beta chain was recovered during a study of blood T cell repertoires in COVID-19 (dated by TCRdb to the early 2020s). At the level of the whole study: Samples from collaborators originated in the United States, Italy and Spain and spanned both the acute and convalescent phases of COVID-19. A de-identified subject ID, COVID-19 status, age in years and sex were almost always included in the sample metadata. The samples were drawn from the first 160 participants of the ongoing ImmuneRACE study and from 1,254 subjects provided by 6 global collaborators. The material from the prospective study consisted of cDNA or gDNA derived from T cells, B-cell-depleted T cells, or PBMCs. The repertoires were released in a freely available public database intended as a resource for research on the immune response to SARS-CoV-2. Where available, HLA class I and class II types were taken from metadata supplied by the sample provider and were not determined by assay-based typing. The dataset comprised deeply sampled blood TCRbeta repertoires from subjects exposed to, actively infected with, or recovered from COVID-19.

What the research found in general, with its limitations: The amount of clinical and demographic metadata varied by source and participant and was provided uncurated.

The collaborating institutions used their own protocols to collect whole blood in K2EDTA tubes. For TCRbeta analysis, collaborator samples were shipped as frozen whole blood, as isolated PBMCs, or as DNA extracted from either sample type. TCRbeta CDR3 regions were amplified from genomic DNA using the immunoSEQ Assay, a bias-controlled multiplex PCR. The published analysis was carried out like this. Nucleated cell counts per sample were estimated from amplification of reference gene primers within the assay. To quantify the absolute abundance of each unique TCRbeta CDR3 rearrangement, sequence reads were collapsed and filtered. For each sample, productive Simpson clonality was calculated by taking the square root of Simpson's diversity index across productive rearrangements. The table was pulled from immuneACCESS by TCRdb, which kept in-frame rearrangements only. Such tables lose some clones; where checked, under half of the loss comes from unresolved V genes, and the rest has no known cause. V, J and clone size are those of that table, while D and trimming were read from the DNA. The sample table shows around 80,000 clones, and more than 65% are seen once. Clones ranked in the top ten supply about 12% of the sample.

This clone showed up just once. What this receptor recognizes is not known. No base quality values were provided; no much bigger clone lies one nucleotide off. From the cysteine up to the phenylalanine, the CDR3 has a length of 15 residues. Kept here is only the CDR3 DNA, which spans 45 bases and is read in frame from base 1. The germline ends are 12 bases apart after V is trimmed by 5 bases and J by 0 bases. The germline V gene encodes CDR1 LNHDA and CDR2 SQIVND (reference sequence). This TCR was recovered from a man at least 80 years old with acute or convalescent COVID-19. The chain couples TRBV19 to TRBJ2-3; the D region possibly corresponds to TRBD2 (5 bases align). The specimen was peripheral blood. The CDR3 sequence is CASSAGGWSTDTQYF. The sequence in DNA is TGTGCCAGTAGTGCCGGAGGCTGGAGCACAGATACGCAGTATTTT.